This T cell receptor beta chain was sequenced for a study of T cells in Graves' hyperthyroidism and ophthalmopathy. Overall study results and limits: With a median lead of approximately 6.4 months before onset, the model predicted ophthalmopathy. The majority of expanded thyroid clonotypes above 0.001 also appeared in blood.

Trimming cost V 1 base and J 7 bases, with 14 bases left between them. Germline CDR1 is LNHNV and CDR2 is YYDKDF (reference sequence). There are 14 residues in the CDR3. Stable disease denoted Graves' hyperthyroidism without ophthalmopathy progression within 18 months. Uncontrolled infection, other autoimmune disease, pregnancy or lactation disqualified patients from enrolment. Amplification yielded TCR beta CDR3 regions, with RNA transcripts as the source. TCR CDR3 regions were first amplified by RT-PCR with HTBI primers. In TCRdb, the multiplex PCR reads were re-called with MiXCR into one record per CDR3 protein. The sample lists hundreds of thousands of distinct CDR3 sequences, about 13% seen once, with 9% to 9.5% in the top ten. For this clonotype: Antigen unknown.

V usage is TRBV15 and J usage is TRBJ2-7; D perhaps matches TRBD2 (6 bases). Sequences were obtained from blood. The receptor comes from a woman aged 18 to 35 with Graves' hyperthyroidism. In nucleotides, the CDR3 is TGTGCCACCAGCAGAGGGGGGGACCTACGGGAGCAGTACTTC. It translates to CATSRGGDLREQYF.